This passage covers 23 T cell receptor beta chains from one sample sequenced in a study of T cells in localized non-small cell lung cancer. Some clones are missing from TCRdb's copy, which holds only in-frame ones; the method was immunoSEQ multiplex PCR. Of approximately 43,000 clones in the sample, around 87% are singletons; the top ten hold roughly 7%. The material was peripheral blood, obtained before any cancer treatment. The receptors originated from a woman aged 18 to 50 with stage III lung adenocarcinoma.

CDR3 sequence (DNA): TGCAGCGTTCAGGGCCCAGGGGAGCAGTACTTC. It translates to CSVQGPGEQYF. The rearrangement links TRBV29-1 to TRBJ2-7, with a tentative D call TRBD1 (5 bases). V gave up 5 bases and J gave up 7 bases, with 12 bases separating them. CDR1 and CDR2 (germline): SQVTM, ANQGSEA. This CDR3 region has 11 residues.

The CDR3 loop is CASSNRRAAQETQYF. The CDR3 DNA follows: TGTGCCAGCAGCAATCGGAGGGCCGCCCAAGAGACCCAGTACTTC. This chain joins TRBV21-1 and TRBJ2-5; the D call TRBD2 from the table was never checked on the DNA. TRBV21-1 is described as a pseudogene. The CDR3 sequence is 15 residues long.

The V call is TRBV4-1, the J call TRBJ1-4; 9 nucleotides align to TRBD1. The ends lost 0 bases at V and 1 base at J; junction bases unmatched: 12. The length of the CDR3 is 20 residues. Germline V gene data show CDR1 as MGHRA and CDR2 as YSYEKL. The CDR3, as DNA: TGCGCCAGCAGCCAAGACCGTGGGGGACAGGGACTTATAACTAATGAAAAACTGTTTTTT. This gives the protein CASSQDRGGQGLITNEKLFF.

This chain connects TRBV6-6 to TRBJ1-5; weak D call: TRBD1 (5 bases). V lost 6 bases and J lost 3, with 12 bases in between. The CDR3 consists of 14 residues. CDR1 is MNHNY, CDR2 SVGAGI, per germline (reference sequence). CDR3: CASRGVGDNQPQHF. The CDR3 DNA is TGTGCCAGCAGGGGCGTGGGGGACAATCAGCCCCAGCATTTT.

The V gene is TRBV7-2, the J gene TRBJ1-2; D gene unclear. Germline V gene sequence: CDR1 SGHTA, CDR2 FQGNSA. The CDR3 is 14 amino acids. V was shortened by 1 base and J by 5 bases, with 11 bases between the two germline ends. This chain's CDR3 is CASSLESVPYGYTF. For the CDR3, the DNA is TGTGCCAGCAGCTTAGAGTCTGTACCTTATGGCTACACCTTC.

This chain connects TRBV7-9 to TRBJ1-5; 9 bases align to TRBD1. J was trimmed by 2 bases and V by 5 bases; bases with no gene match: 4. Germline V gene lookup returns CDR1 SEHNR and CDR2 FQNEAQ (reference sequence). CDR3 length equals 15 residues. CDR3 nucleotides: TGTGCCAGCAGCCAACAGGGGGCGGGCAATCAGCCCCAGCATTTT. Protein: CASSQQGAGNQPQHF.

This clone has a single count. This chain uses TRBV10-2 with TRBJ2-3; TRBD2 matches at 16 bases. The CDR3 sequence is 15 residues long. Germline-derived CDR1 and CDR2 are WSHSY and SAAADI. The J segment lost 3 bases and the V segment lost 6 bases, leaving 0 bases of the junction unmatched. The CDR3 protein is CASRGLAGGTDTQYF. CDR3 bases: TGCGCCAGCAGGGGACTAGCGGGGGGGACAGATACGCAGTATTTT.

J is TRBJ2-7 and V is TRBV30; D call uncertain. This CDR3 is built from 15 residues. CDR1 GTSNPN and CDR2 SVGIG come from the germline V gene (reference sequence). Trimming took off 3 bases at V and 3 bases at J, with 18 bases between the two ends. CDR3: CAWRGIGPNLYEQYF. CDR3 sequence (DNA): TGTGCCTGGAGGGGAATAGGTCCTAATCTCTACGAGCAGTACTTC.

This clone appeared a single time. The chain is built from TRBV7-6 and TRBJ1-2; TRBD1 is a possible D gene (6 bases). V gave up 5 bases and J gave up 5 bases, with 18 bases separating them. The CDR3 totals 15 residues. Germline CDR1 reads SGHVS; CDR2 reads FNYEAQ. CDR3 in amino acids: CASSPGAGEEYGYTF. The CDR3 DNA follows: TGTGCCAGCAGCCCTGGGGCAGGGGAGGAATATGGCTACACCTTC.

This clone has more than one count but fewer than ten. This chain joins TRBV19 and TRBJ2-1; D is ambiguous. The V gene lost 4 bases and the J gene lost 5 bases, with 6 bases spanning the gap. Germline V gene data show CDR1 as LNHDA and CDR2 as SQIVND (reference sequence). The CDR3 spans 12 residues. This CDR3 reads CASSRLNNEQFF. CDR3 in DNA: TGTGCCAGTAGTAGGTTGAACAATGAGCAGTTCTTC.

This rearrangement joins TRBV11-2 to TRBJ2-7; D remains ambiguous. Germline loops: CDR1 SGHAT, CDR2 FQNNGV. CDR3 length: 15 amino acids. With 5 bases removed from V and 0 bases from J, the gap between germline ends came to 14 bases. The CDR3 is CASSDLGPSSYEQYF. CDR3 DNA sequence: TGTGCCAGCAGCGATCTCGGCCCCAGCTCCTACGAGCAGTACTTC.

This clone was seen only a few times. In nucleotides, the CDR3 is TGTGCCAGCAGCACTAGCGGGCCAGCCTACAATGAGCAGTTCTTC. Translating it yields CASSTSGPAYNEQFF. V gene TRBV2 combines with J gene TRBJ2-1, with 9 bases that match TRBD2. CDR1 is SNHLY and CDR2 is FYNNEI in the germline V gene. The CDR3 length is 15 residues. After removal of 6 bases from V and 2 bases from J, the junction contained 5 bases not matched to a gene.

The chain has TRBV11-3 and TRBJ1-1; no clear D. Per the germline V gene, CDR1 is SGHNT and CDR2 is YENEEA. The CDR3 sequence is 12 residues long. Trimming shortened V by 3 bases and J by 11 bases, and 13 bases separated the two germline ends. Here the CDR3 reads CASSFTEGRAFF. Written as DNA, the CDR3 is TGTGCCAGCAGCTTTACGGAGGGTAGGGCTTTCTTT. Complete variable domain (other parts from reference TRBV11-3 and TRBJ1-1): EAGVVQSPRYKIIEKKQPVAFWCNPISGHNTLYWYLQNLGQGPELLIRYENEEAVDDSQLPKDRFSAERLKGVDSTLKIQPAELGDSAVYLCASSFTEGRAFFGQGTRLTVV.

The DNA of the CDR3 is TGTGCCAGCTCACCACCGTGGCCTAGCGGGGGGGCCGGTTTTCAGTACTTC. It specifies CASSPPWPSGGAGFQYF. The chain has TRBV18 and TRBJ2-4, with TRBD2 matching over 12 bases. Trimming removed 0 bases from V and 11 bases from J; junction bases left unmatched: 11. CDR3 length equals 17 residues. Germline CDR1 is KGHSH and CDR2 is LQKENI. Together with reference TRBV18 and TRBJ2-4, the CDR3 gives the full variable domain: NAGVMQNPRHLVRRRGQEARLRCSPMKGHSHVYWYRQLPEEGLKFMVYLQKENIIDESGMPKERFSAEFPKEGPSILRIQQVVRGDSAAYFCASSPPWPSGGAGFQYFGAGTRLSVL.

The V gene is TRBV7-8, the J gene TRBJ1-4; 8 nucleotides agree with TRBD1. CDR3 length: 15 residues. The V and J ends lost 4 bases and 5 bases, in that order; junction bases with no gene match: 6. Germline CDR1 reads SGHVS; CDR2 reads FQNEAQ. Here the CDR3 DNA reads TGTGCCAGCAGCTCCCGACAGGGGACAAATGAAAAACTGTTTTTT. This sequence encodes CASSSRQGTNEKLFF.

The rearrangement joins TRBV13 to TRBJ2-1; D may correspond to TRBD1 or TRBD2 (6 bases each). V was clipped by 5 bases and J by 8 bases, with 22 bases between them. Germline V CDR1 and CDR2: PRHDT, FYEKMQ (reference sequence). The CDR3 totals 16 residues. CDR3 residues: CASSPGVGGTVYEQFF. CDR3 bases: TGTGCCAGCAGCCCGGGGGTAGGGGGTACAGTTTATGAGCAGTTCTTC.

This clone was seen just once. Distinct nucleotide sequences in the sample also encode this CDR3. J is TRBJ2-7 and V is TRBV5-1, with 7 positions matching TRBD2. Per the germline V gene, CDR1 is SGHRS and CDR2 is YFSETQ. Trimming removed 1 base from V and 2 bases from J; junction bases left unmatched: 3. The CDR3 consists of 14 residues. For the CDR3, the DNA is TGCGCCAGCAGCTTGTTGGGGGGGACCTACGAGCAGTACTTC. This codes for CASSLLGGTYEQYF.

The chain employs TRBV15 and TRBJ2-5; D unclear. The CDR3 runs 16 residues. With 1 base removed from V and 5 bases from J, the gap between germline ends came to 17 bases. Germline V gives CDR1 LNHNV, CDR2 YYDKDF (reference sequence). CDR3 amino acids: CATSRVPAPVRETQYF. CDR3 coding DNA: TGTGCCACCAGCAGAGTCCCTGCGCCAGTGAGGGAGACCCAGTACTTC.

The V call is TRBV18, the J call TRBJ1-6, with TRBD1 matching over 9 bases. Per the germline V gene, CDR1 is KGHSH and CDR2 is LQKENI. This CDR3 contains 18 residues. V shed 3 bases and J 7 bases; nucleotides not matched to a gene: 13. This CDR3 reads CASSPRGQGKVSNSPLHF. In DNA form, the CDR3 reads TGTGCCAGCTCACCGAGGGGACAGGGTAAGGTGTCGAATTCACCCCTCCACTTT.

The genes are TRBV7-2 and TRBJ2-1; TRBD2 agrees at 9 bases. The CDR3 is 15 amino acids. The V gene end was trimmed by 5 bases and the J gene end by 3 bases; junction bases not matched to a gene: 5. Germline assignment: CDR1 SGHTA and CDR2 FQGNSA. The CDR3 spells CASSPTSGNYNEQFF. In nucleotides, the CDR3 is TGTGCCAGCAGCCCGACTAGCGGAAACTACAATGAGCAGTTCTTC.

This chain joins TRBV27 and TRBJ1-2; D not resolved. The germline gives CDR1 MNHEY, CDR2 SMNVEV (reference sequence). The CDR3 has 14 residues. The V and J ends lost 2 bases and 4 bases respectively, with 11 bases between them. CDR3 sequence reads: CASSLAGPSYGYTF. The CDR3 nucleotides read TGTGCCAGCAGTTTAGCCGGACCCAGCTATGGCTACACCTTC.

As concerns this clone: This sample also contains other DNA sequences that code for the same CDR3. This rearrangement joins TRBV4-1 to TRBJ2-2, with 8 bases aligning to TRBD1. V lost 5 bases and J lost 2; bases outside the gene matches: 1. The germline V gene encodes CDR1 MGHRA and CDR2 YSYEKL. The CDR3 extends over 14 amino acids. CDR3 sequence: CASSDRGNTGELFF. The CDR3 nucleotides are TGCGCCAGCAGCGACAGGGGTAACACCGGGGAGCTGTTTTTT.

The rearrangement uses TRBV2 and TRBJ2-3; 8 bases map to TRBD1. Germline V gives CDR1 SNHLY, CDR2 FYNNEI. With 6 bases clipped from V and 2 bases from J, the junction kept 4 bases outside the gene matches. There are 14 residues in the CDR3. Here the CDR3 reads CASSSDRDTDTQYF. Written as DNA, the CDR3 is TGTGCCAGCAGCTCGGACAGGGACACAGATACGCAGTATTTT.